These 25 T cell receptor beta chains share one sample of origin, sequenced in a study of immune cell composition in non-small cell lung cancer. This table comes from immunoSEQ multiplex PCR, and its TCRdb copy is limited to in-frame clones, with some not included. Of nearly 2,500 clones detected, about 85% appear once; the ten largest clones hold approximately 6.4%. Sequencing used lung tumor tissue. Every receptor here comes from a human donor with non-small cell lung cancer.

V and J are TRBV10-1 and TRBJ2-5; D ambiguous. Germline V lookup: CDR1 WNHNN, CDR2 SYGVQD (reference sequence). The ends were cut back, 8 bases at V and 0 bases at J, with 13 bases in the middle. The CDR3 runs 14 residues. The CDR3 sequence is CASREALYQETQYF. The DNA of the CDR3 is TGCGCCAGCCGCGAGGCACTGTACCAAGAGACCCAGTACTTC.

The chain links TRBV9 to TRBJ2-1; D is perhaps TRBD2 (6 bases). Trimming removed 0 bases from V and 0 bases from J, with 22 bases in between. The germline gives CDR1 SGDLS, CDR2 YYNGEE. The length of the CDR3 is 20 residues. The CDR3 DNA reads as TGTGCCAGCAGCGTAGCGCCTCGGGGGACGGTCCCCGGCTCCTACAATGAGCAGTTCTTC. This sequence encodes CASSVAPRGTVPGSYNEQFF.

This CDR3 reads CASSQEDPGLNEQFF. DNA of the CDR3: TGTGCCAGCAGCCAAGAAGATCCGGGTTTAAATGAGCAGTTCTTC. The chain couples TRBV4-2 to TRBJ2-1; D call uncertain. The CDR3 has 15 amino acids. Germline V gene lookup returns CDR1 LGHNA and CDR2 YNFKEQ. Deletions cut 0 bases from V and 7 bases from J, with 13 bases between.

J is TRBJ2-1 and V is TRBV7-3, with 9 positions matching TRBD2. This CDR3 is 18 amino acids long. Germline CDR1 and CDR2: SGHTA and FQGTGA. The J segment lost 7 bases and the V segment lost 1 base, leaving 14 bases of the junction unmatched. As DNA, the CDR3 is TGTGCCAGCAGCTTAAGGGGGCGGGGGACTAGCAAACAGAATGAGCAGTTCTTC. Translated, it gives CASSLRGRGTSKQNEQFF.

The chain employs TRBV4-1 and TRBJ2-1; 9 positions match TRBD2. CDR3 length equals 15 residues. Germline V lookup: CDR1 MGHRA, CDR2 YSYEKL. The V segment lost 1 base and the J segment 6 bases; nucleotides outside the gene matches: 4. CDR3 DNA sequence: TGCGCCAGCAGCCAAGCCGGGACTAGCAGCAATGAGCAGTTCTTC. Protein sequence: CASSQAGTSSNEQFF.

The genes are TRBV5-8 and TRBJ2-5; 8 bases map to TRBD1. The CDR3 runs to 14 residues. Germline V lookup: CDR1 SGHTS, CDR2 YDEGEE. The trim removed 4 bases at V and 6 bases at J, leaving 8 bases unmatched. CDR3 sequence (DNA): TGTGCCAGCAGCAAAGGACAGGGAGGTCAGACCCAGTACTTC. It yields the protein CASSKGQGGQTQYF. The full variable domain, rest sourced from reference TRBV5-8 and TRBJ2-5, is EAGVTQSPTHLIKTRGQQATLRCSPISGHTSVYWYQQALGLGLQFLLWYDEGEERNRGNFPPRFSGRQFPNYSSELNVNALELEDSALYLCASSKGQGGQTQYFGPGTRLLVL.

The chain combines TRBV6-5 with TRBJ1-1, with D maybe TRBD1 (6 bases). The V gene lost 4 bases and the J gene lost 9 bases, with 12 bases spanning the gap. Germline CDR1 reads MNHEY; CDR2 reads SVGAGI. The CDR3 loop spans 12 amino acids. The CDR3 nucleotides are TGTGCCAGCAGTTCCGCCGACAGGAAAGCTTTCTTT. The encoded protein is CASSSADRKAFF.

This rearrangement joins TRBV28 to TRBJ1-5, with D uncertain. Germline CDR1 is MDHEN and CDR2 is SYDVKM. V lost 4 bases and J 6 bases, leaving 4 bases between the germline ends. The CDR3 spans 11 residues. This CDR3 reads CASSYSQPQHF. CDR3 coding DNA: TGTGCCAGCAGTTATAGTCAGCCCCAGCATTTT.

The chain joins TRBV27 to TRBJ2-7; TRBD2 aligns across 11 bases. The germline V gene encodes CDR1 MNHEY and CDR2 SMNVEV (reference sequence). This CDR3 is built from 13 residues. V was clipped by 9 bases and J by 5 bases; unmatched bases: 6. CDR3 residues: CASKTSGTNEQYF. CDR3 DNA sequence: TGTGCCAGTAAGACTAGCGGGACGAACGAGCAGTACTTC.

CDR3 sequence reads: CASSVTGAGELFF. In DNA form, the CDR3 reads TGTGCCAGCAGTGTCACAGGGGCCGGGGAGCTGTTTTTT. The chain employs TRBV6-4 and TRBJ2-2, with TRBD1 matching 7 bases. The CDR3 is 13 residues long. Germline loops: CDR1 MRHNA, CDR2 SNTAGT. V trimming: 4 bases; J trimming: 6 bases; junction bases outside the gene matches: 2.

The genes are TRBV7-2 and TRBJ2-7; 12 bases are a match to TRBD2. Unmatched junction bases numbered 6, after V lost 5 bases and J lost 4 bases. The CDR3 has 15 residues. The germline gives CDR1 SGHTA, CDR2 FQGNSA. The CDR3 DNA is TGTGCCAGCAGCCCGAGGACTAGCGGGAAGTACGAGCAGTACTTC. Residues: CASSPRTSGKYEQYF.

This clone appeared a single time. This chain connects TRBV7-6 to TRBJ2-7; D perhaps matches TRBD2 (6 bases). CDR1 SGHVS and CDR2 FNYEAQ come from the germline V gene. The CDR3 totals 17 residues. The V end was cut by 2 bases, the J end by 5 bases, with 22 bases between. The CDR3 loop is CASSLSSGRSPPHEQYF. DNA for the CDR3: TGTGCCAGCAGCTTATCTTCCGGGAGAAGTCCGCCTCACGAGCAGTACTTC.

The chain is built from TRBV15 and TRBJ2-7, with 8 nucleotides matching TRBD2. The CDR3 spans 15 residues. Germline lookup yields CDR1 LNHNV and CDR2 YYDKDF (reference sequence). J lost 6 bases, V lost 0 bases, and 7 bases had no gene match. DNA for the CDR3: TGTGCCACCAGCAGAGATGGGGCGGGAGGACCCGAGCAGTACTTC. This codes for CATSRDGAGGPEQYF.

The rearrangement joins TRBV4-3 to TRBJ2-1; no firm D call. V was trimmed by 0 bases and J by 10 bases, leaving 16 bases between them. Germline assignment: CDR1 LGHNA and CDR2 YSLEER. CDR3 size: 15 residues. The DNA of the CDR3 is TGCGCCAGCAGCCAAGAAACGGTAAGCCTGCGCGAGCAGTTCTTC. Translating gives CASSQETVSLREQFF.

The chain links TRBV6-1 to TRBJ1-2; possible D gene TRBD1, 5 bases. V was pared by 1 base and J by 1 base, with 10 bases between. CDR3 length equals 15 residues. Per germline, CDR1 MNHNS and CDR2 SASEGT. The CDR3 loop reads CASSEEWGLNYGYTF. Here the CDR3 DNA reads TGTGCCAGCAGTGAAGAGTGGGGCCTTAACTATGGCTACACCTTC.

The chain joins TRBV30 to TRBJ1-3, with D perhaps matching TRBD1 (6 bases). The CDR3 loop spans 18 amino acids. Germline CDR1 and CDR2: GTSNPN and SVGIG (reference sequence). Trimming took 2 bases from V and 1 from J, leaving 21 bases between them. CDR3 sequence reads: CAWSLQGFYPFSGNTIYF. The CDR3 DNA reads TGTGCCTGGAGTTTACAGGGTTTTTACCCGTTTTCTGGAAACACCATATATTTT.

The chain employs TRBV27 and TRBJ1-5; D is unresolved. Trimming removed 6 bases from V and 6 bases from J, with 9 bases in between. CDR3 size: 12 residues. Germline V gene lookup returns CDR1 MNHEY and CDR2 SMNVEV (reference sequence). DNA of the CDR3: TGTGCCAGCAGCATCTCAGGTCAGCCCCAGCATTTT. It specifies CASSISGQPQHF.

The table lists this clone with a count of one. The rearrangement joins TRBV28 to TRBJ2-7; a weak D match, TRBD2 (7 bases). Between the trimmed V and J ends, which lost 1 base and 0 bases, there was a span of 19 bases. Germline CDR1 MDHEN, CDR2 SYDVKM. The CDR3 has 18 amino acids. CDR3 region: CASSLFSPGGGSSYEQYF. The CDR3 region has the DNA TGTGCCAGCAGTTTATTCTCACCGGGGGGCGGAAGCTCCTACGAGCAGTACTTC. Drawing the rest from reference TRBV28 and TRBJ2-7, the complete variable domain is DVKVTQSSRYLVKRTGEKVFLECVQDMDHENMFWYRQDPGLGLRLIYFSYDVKMKEKGDIPEGYSVSREKKERFSLILESASTNQTSMYLCASSLFSPGGGSSYEQYFGPGTRLTVT.

CDR3 in amino acids: CASSAPSVGYNEQFF. The CDR3 DNA reads TGTGCCAGCAGCGCACCTAGCGTGGGGTACAATGAGCAGTTCTTC. This rearrangement joins TRBV5-8 to TRBJ2-1; TRBD2 is a possible D gene (6 bases). The CDR3 totals 15 residues. Germline V CDR1 and CDR2: SGHTS, YDEGEE. V lost 4 bases and J 4 bases, leaving 15 bases between the germline ends.

The chain is built from TRBV15 and TRBJ1-1, with 7 nucleotides matching TRBD1. CDR1 is LNHNV and CDR2 is YYDKDF in the germline V gene (reference sequence). The CDR3 sequence is 15 residues long. Unmatched junction bases numbered 8, after V lost 1 base and J lost 6 bases. The CDR3 region has the DNA TGTGCCACCAGCAGAGGAAGGGGGCCGGGGCCTGAAGCTTTCTTT. Its protein is CATSRGRGPGPEAFF.

The chain couples TRBV7-6 to TRBJ2-1, with a tentative D call TRBD2 (5 bases). V lost 6 bases and J 4 bases, leaving 16 bases between the germline ends. The CDR3 totals 15 residues. CDR1 and CDR2 from the germline V gene are SGHVS and FNYEAQ. The CDR3 spells CASRPDSLGYNEQFF. CDR3 coding DNA: TGTGCCAGCAGACCGGACTCCCTCGGGTACAATGAGCAGTTCTTC. The complete variable domain, with remaining parts taken from reference TRBV7-6 and TRBJ2-1, reads GAGVSQSPRYKVTKRGQDVALRCDPISGHVSLYWYRQALGQGPEFLTYFNYEAQQDKSGLPNDRFSAERPEGSISTLTIQRTEQRDSAMYRCASRPDSLGYNEQFFGPGTRLTVL.

The J gene is TRBJ2-5, the V gene TRBV28, with 7 bases aligning to TRBD2. The J call may not be correct, given that the DNA end is closer to TRBJ2-7. Germline CDR1 is MDHEN and CDR2 is SYDVKM. The CDR3 loop spans 14 amino acids. The CDR3 reads CASNREGLAYEQYF. In nucleotides, the CDR3 is TGTGCCAGCAATAGGGAGGGGCTAGCCTACGAGCAGTACTTC.

The V and J genes are TRBV5-6 and TRBJ2-7; TRBD2 matches at 9 bases. The CDR3 is 14 residues long. Germline V gene lookup returns CDR1 SGHDT and CDR2 YYEEEE. V lost 2 bases and J lost 4; bases outside the gene matches: 4. The CDR3 nucleotides are TGTGCCAGCAGCTTCGGGACTAGCCTGTACGAGCAGTACTTC. Amino acids: CASSFGTSLYEQYF.

The chain has TRBV28 and TRBJ2-7, with 7 positions matching TRBD2. The CDR3 is 14 amino acids. Germline CDR1 and CDR2: MDHEN and SYDVKM. Losses at the gene ends were 7 bases for V and 2 bases for J; bases not matched to a gene: 8. As DNA, the CDR3 is TGTGCCAGCAATAGGGAGGGGCTAGCCTACGAGCAGTACTTC. Its protein product is CASNREGLAYEQYF.

The chain has TRBV4-1 and TRBJ2-3, with D perhaps TRBD2 (5 bases). V was pared by 0 bases and J by 4 bases, with 8 bases between. Germline assignment: CDR1 MGHRA and CDR2 YSYEKL. The CDR3 contains 14 residues. The CDR3, as DNA: TGCGCCAGCAGCCAAGAACTAGTCGCAGATACGCAGTATTTT. This translates into CASSQELVADTQYF.